This TCR beta chain is from a study of shared clonotypes between healthy human individuals. Across the whole study: Per-donor plates numbered three CD4 naive, three CD4 memory, two CD8 naive and one CD8 memory.

Measured with immunoSEQ multiplex PCR; TCRdb has only the in-frame clones, and not every one. This table has around 1.1 million clones, around three quarters appearing once. The study, taken as a whole, reports: Naive subsets generally had larger estimated richness than memory subsets.

This CDR3 is built from 16 residues. Germline CDR1 is SGDLS and CDR2 is YYNGEE. The ends lost 0 bases at V and 3 bases at J; junction bases unmatched: 5. As regards this clone: Antigen specificity is unknown. This specimen includes other DNA sequences encoding the same CDR3.

The specimen sequenced was memory CD4+ T cells from PBMCs. As for subset: CD45RA-negative fraction. This receptor was obtained from a man between 18 and 29 years old in good health. Some clones in this sample may be carry-over from other donors' samples. This chain joins TRBV9 and TRBJ2-2; 7 positions match TRBD1. This CDR3 reads CASSVGDRVDTGELFF. In DNA, the CDR3 is TGTGCCAGCAGCGTAGGAGACAGGGTGGACACCGGGGAGCTGTTTTTT. The full variable domain, with the rest looked up from reference TRBV9 and TRBJ2-2, is DSGVTQTPKHLITATGQRVTLRCSPRSGDLSVYWYQQSLDQGLQFLIQYYNGEERAKGNILERFSAQQFPDLHSELNLSSLELGDSALYFCASSVGDRVDTGELFFGEGSRLTVL.